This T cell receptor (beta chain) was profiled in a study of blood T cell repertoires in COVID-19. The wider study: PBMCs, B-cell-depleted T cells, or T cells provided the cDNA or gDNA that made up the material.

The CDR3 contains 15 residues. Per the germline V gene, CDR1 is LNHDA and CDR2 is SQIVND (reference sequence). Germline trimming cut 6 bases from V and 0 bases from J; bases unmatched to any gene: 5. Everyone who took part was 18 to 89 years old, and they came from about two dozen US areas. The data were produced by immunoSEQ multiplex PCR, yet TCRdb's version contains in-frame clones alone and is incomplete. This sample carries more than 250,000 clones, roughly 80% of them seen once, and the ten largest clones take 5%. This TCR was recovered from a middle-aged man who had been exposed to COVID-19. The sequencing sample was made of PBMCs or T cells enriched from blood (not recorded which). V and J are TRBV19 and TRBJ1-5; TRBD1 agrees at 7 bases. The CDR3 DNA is TGTGCCAGTAGACGGACAGGTCATAGCAATCAGCCCCAGCATTTT. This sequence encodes CASRRTGHSNQPQHF.